This is a list of T cell receptor beta chains from one sample in a study of OX40 agonist ivuxolimab in advanced cancers. Measured with immunoSEQ multiplex PCR; TCRdb has only the in-frame clones, and not every one. The sample yields tens of thousands of clones, 70% to 90% seen once. The sample consisted of CD4+ or CD8+ T cells sorted from blood, taken in a trial of the OX40 agonist ivuxolimab. These receptors came from an adult with an advanced solid tumor such as melanoma, head and neck, liver or kidney cancer. CDR3s include the opening cysteine and the closing phenylalanine or tryptophan. Fields, in order: D gene, clone size, V gene, J gene, CDR3 DNA, CDR3 protein. A D gene is named only where the DNA matches it firmly. Clone size appears in some rows only: once, few, many, or a class for an expanded clone.

>NA|NA|TRBV6-1|TRBJ1-6
TGTGCCAGCAGGGGGAAGAGCTCCTATAATTCACCCCTCCACTTT
CASRGKSSYNSPLHF
>NA|NA|TRBV6-5|TRBJ1-1
TGTGCCAGCAGTTACTATGACAAGAACACTGAAGCTTTCTTT
CASSYYDKNTEAFF
>NA|few|TRBV5-6|TRBJ1-2
TGTGCCAGCAGCTCGGACGGAAACTATGGCTACACCTTC
CASSSDGNYGYTF
>NA|few|TRBV18|TRBJ2-1
TGTGCCAGCTCCGAGACTCGGCTTTACAATGAGCAGTTCTTC
CASSETRLYNEQFF
>TRBD1|NA|TRBV7-3|TRBJ2-1
TGTGCCAGCAGCTTGCCCGGGACAGGGGCAAATGAGCAGTTCTTC
CASSLPGTGANEQFF
>NA|once|TRBV19|TRBJ1-1
TGTGCCAGTAGTATCGACGCAGCCTGGAACACTGAAGCTTTCTTT
CASSIDAAWNTEAFF
>TRBD2|once|TRBV28|TRBJ2-7
TGTGCCAGCAGTTCAGGACTAGCGGGAGCCTACGAGCAGTACTTC
CASSSGLAGAYEQYF
>NA|few|TRBV7-6|TRBJ2-5
TGTGCCAGCAGCCCACCCCCTAGGGGCCAAGAGACCCAGTACTTC
CASSPPPRGQETQYF
>NA|NA|TRBV10-3|TRBJ2-6
TGTGCCATCAGTGGAGGGTCAGCTCAGTCTGGGGCCAACGTCCTGACTTTC
CAISGGSAQSGANVLTF
>NA|NA|TRBV19|TRBJ2-2
TGTGCCAGTAGTACGGCCTTGGCACGGACCGGGGAGCTGTTTTTT
CASSTALARTGELFF
>NA|few|TRBV7-9|TRBJ1-1
TGTGCCAGCAGCTTACTGGAAACTGAAGCTTTCTTT
CASSLLETEAFF
>TRBD1|NA|TRBV7-8|TRBJ1-1
TGTGCCAGCAGCTTACCAGGGGGGTTGAGCACTGAAGCTTTCTTT
CASSLPGGLSTEAFF
>NA|NA|TRBV5-4|TRBJ1-1
TGTGCCAGCAGCGCGGACAGCAACACTGAAGCTTTCTTT
CASSADSNTEAFF
>TRBD2|NA|TRBV10-1|TRBJ2-2
TGCGCCAGCAGTTTCGGCGGGAGGGCCGGGGAGCTGTTTTTT
CASSFGGRAGELFF
>NA|NA|TRBV5-1|TRBJ2-1
TGCGCCAGCAGCTTCTACGGGTCCTCAGACAATGAGCAGTTCTTC
CASSFYGSSDNEQFF
>TRBD1|NA|TRBV15|TRBJ2-3
TGTGCCACCAGCAGAGATTACGGACAGGGGGAGGATACGCAGTATTTT
CATSRDYGQGEDTQYF
>TRBD2|NA|TRBV4-1|TRBJ2-3
TGCGCCAGCAGCCAGGCAAGGACTAGCGGGGGAAGTACGCAGTATTTT
CASSQARTSGGSTQYF
>NA|NA|TRBV28|TRBJ1-5
TGTGCCAGCAGTTTACCCGCACAGGGCGGGAGCAATCAGCCCCAGCATTTT
CASSLPAQGGSNQPQHF
>TRBD1|NA|TRBV11-2|TRBJ2-2
TGTGCCAGCAGCTTACGGACAGGGTTTGCCGGGGAGCTGTTTTTT
CASSLRTGFAGELFF
>TRBD1|NA|TRBV6-1|TRBJ2-3
TGTGCCAGCAGTGAAGTAGGGACAGGTCCAGATACGCAGTATTTT
CASSEVGTGPDTQYF
>TRBD2|NA|TRBV6-6|TRBJ2-5
TGTGCCAGCAGATTAGCGGGAGCGGTGGAGACCCAGTACTTC
CASRLAGAVETQYF
>TRBD1|NA|TRBV18|TRBJ2-1
TGTGCCAGCTCACCACCGTCCAGGGGGCCAGGGAATGAGCAGTTCTTC
CASSPPSRGPGNEQFF
>NA|NA|TRBV5-1|TRBJ2-7
TGCGCCAGCAGCTTGGACGCAGCAAGCTCCTACGAGCAGTACTTC
CASSLDAASSYEQYF
>NA|NA|TRBV5-1|TRBJ1-3
TGCGCCAGCAGCTTGCTTCCCGACTCTGGAAACACCATATATTTT
CASSLLPDSGNTIYF
>NA|NA|TRBV11-2|TRBJ1-4
TGTGCCAGCAGCTCGCGGGGCCTTATTAATGAAAAACTGTTTTTT
CASSSRGLINEKLFF
>NA|few|TRBV28|TRBJ2-2
TGTGCCAGCAGTTTTGGGGGAATCCTTACTGGGGAGCTGTTTTTT
CASSFGGILTGELFF
>NA|NA|TRBV7-9|TRBJ1-3
TGTGCCAGCAGCTTACAGTACTCTGGAAACACCATATATTTT
CASSLQYSGNTIYF
>NA|NA|TRBV15|TRBJ2-3
TGTGCCACCAGCAGAGGGACTACGGGGGGCACAGATACGCAGTATTTT
CATSRGTTGGTDTQYF
>NA|NA|TRBV15|TRBJ2-7
TGTGCCACCAGGCAAGCGGGTGGCTACGAGCAGTACTTC
CATRQAGGYEQYF
>NA|NA|TRBV19|TRBJ2-5
TGTGCCAGTAGCCGCGGATCTCTTGAGACCCGGTACTTC
CASSRGSLETRYF
>TRBD1|NA|TRBV28|TRBJ1-2
TGTGCCAGCAGTTTATGGGACAGGGATCAAGCGAACTATGGCTACACCTTC
CASSLWDRDQANYGYTF
>NA|NA|TRBV11-3|TRBJ2-2
TGTGCCAGCAGCTTAGGTCGGGAGAGTACCGGGGAGCTGTTTTTT
CASSLGRESTGELFF
>TRBD2|NA|TRBV6-6|TRBJ2-7
TGTGCCAGCAGGGTTGAGGCTAGCGGGATTAGCCCGTTGATCTTC
CASRVEASGISPLIF
>NA|few|TRBV11-3|TRBJ1-1
TGTGCCAGCAGCTTAGTGTGGGGTTATAACGGGAACACTGAAGCTTTCTTT
CASSLVWGYNGNTEAFF
>TRBD1|once|TRBV10-3|TRBJ1-1
TGTGCCATCAGGACAGGGACAAACACTGAAGCTTTCTTT
CAIRTGTNTEAFF
>NA|NA|TRBV28|TRBJ1-6
TGTGCCAGCAGTTTTAGACAACTCCACTTT
CASSFRQLHF
>NA|NA|TRBV19|TRBJ2-5
TGTGCCAGTAGTAAACAGGGAGGTGGAGAGACCCAGTACTTC
CASSKQGGGETQYF
>NA|NA|TRBV28|TRBJ2-2
TGTGCCAGCAGTTTCCCCACAGGGAGTGCCGGGGAGCTGTTTTTT
CASSFPTGSAGELFF
>NA|NA|TRBV6-5|TRBJ1-2
TGTGCCAGCAGCATAAACCGGGACGCCGGACCCCACACCTTC
CASSINRDAGPHTF
>NA|NA|TRBV7-9|TRBJ1-1
TGTGCCAGCAGCTTCCCACTACAGGGGAACACTGAAGCTTTCTTT
CASSFPLQGNTEAFF
>NA|NA|TRBV2|TRBJ2-2
TGTGCCAGCAGTGACGGGAACACCGGGGAGCTGTTTTTT
CASSDGNTGELFF
>NA|NA|TRBV28|TRBJ2-3
TGTGCCAGCAGCACCCGGAGGGAGAACACAGATACGCAGTATTTT
CASSTRRENTDTQYF